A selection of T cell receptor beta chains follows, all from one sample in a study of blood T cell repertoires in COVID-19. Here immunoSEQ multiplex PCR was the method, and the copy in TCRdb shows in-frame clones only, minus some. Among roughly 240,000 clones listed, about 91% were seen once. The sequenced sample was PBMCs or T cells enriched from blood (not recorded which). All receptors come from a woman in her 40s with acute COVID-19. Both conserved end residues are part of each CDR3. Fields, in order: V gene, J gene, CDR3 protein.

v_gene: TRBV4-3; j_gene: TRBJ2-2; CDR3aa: CASSQDHGRGRAGELFF
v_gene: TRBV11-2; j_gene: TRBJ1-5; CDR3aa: CASSLVGGERQPQHF
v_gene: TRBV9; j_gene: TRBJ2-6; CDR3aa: CASSLSVQGRGANVLTF
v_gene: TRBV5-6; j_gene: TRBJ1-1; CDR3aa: CASSSTQDRKNMNTEAFF
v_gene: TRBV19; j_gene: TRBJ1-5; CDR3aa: CASSMSGQAILSNQPQHF
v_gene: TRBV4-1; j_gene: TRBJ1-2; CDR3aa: CASSQASTGIYGYTF
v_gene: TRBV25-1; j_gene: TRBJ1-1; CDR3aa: CASSSQGYTEAFF
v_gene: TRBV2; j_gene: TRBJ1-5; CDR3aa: CASSDGGPQHF
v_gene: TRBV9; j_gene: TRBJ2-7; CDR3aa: CASSSGTGVYF
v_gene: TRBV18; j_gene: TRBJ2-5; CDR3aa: CASSPTVSPQETQYF
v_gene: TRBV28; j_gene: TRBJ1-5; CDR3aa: CASSPAGTAFNQPQHF
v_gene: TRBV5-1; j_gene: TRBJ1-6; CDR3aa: CASSLGSFNSPLHF
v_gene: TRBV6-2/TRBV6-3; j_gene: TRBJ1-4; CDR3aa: CASSFLLTGAVNEKLFF
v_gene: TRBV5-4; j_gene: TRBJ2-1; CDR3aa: CASSLRGLAYNEQFF
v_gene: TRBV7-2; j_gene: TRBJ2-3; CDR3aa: CASSSGLAGVTQYF
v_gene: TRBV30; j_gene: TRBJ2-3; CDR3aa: CAWSVQIIGTDTQYF
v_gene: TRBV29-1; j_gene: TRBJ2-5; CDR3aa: CSASTGEETQYF
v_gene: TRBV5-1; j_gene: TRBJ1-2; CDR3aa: CASRRKTEHSSGYTF
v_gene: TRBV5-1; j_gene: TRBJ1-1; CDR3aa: CASSLITGAEAFF
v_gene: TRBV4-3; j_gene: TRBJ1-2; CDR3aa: CASSQERTGFGYTF
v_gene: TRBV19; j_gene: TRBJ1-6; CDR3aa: CASSSPPRGNSPLHF
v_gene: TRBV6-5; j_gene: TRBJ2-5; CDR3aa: CASSYGTGRSETQYF
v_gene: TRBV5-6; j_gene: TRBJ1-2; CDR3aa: CASSFGEGSYGYTF
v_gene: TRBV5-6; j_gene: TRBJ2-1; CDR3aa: CASSQVPGANEQFF
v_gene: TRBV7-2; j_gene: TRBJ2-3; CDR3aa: CASSLLPRNTQYF
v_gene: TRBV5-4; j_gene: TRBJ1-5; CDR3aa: CASSRDIDQPQHF
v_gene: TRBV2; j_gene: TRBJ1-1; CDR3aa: CASSLDRANTEAFF
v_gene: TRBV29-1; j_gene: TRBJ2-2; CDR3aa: CSVERTGGFGELFF
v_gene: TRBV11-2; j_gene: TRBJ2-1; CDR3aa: CASSLLLAGNEQFF
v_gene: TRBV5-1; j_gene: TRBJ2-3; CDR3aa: CASSLALAASTDTQYF
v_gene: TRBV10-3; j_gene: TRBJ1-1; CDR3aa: CAISTMQGTNTEAFF
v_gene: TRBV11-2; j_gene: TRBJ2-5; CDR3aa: CASSSPDSGKVGGRETQYF
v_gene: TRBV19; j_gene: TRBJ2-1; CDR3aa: CASSIDGGFSSYNEQFF
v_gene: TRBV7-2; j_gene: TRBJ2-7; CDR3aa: CASSLGWTRDEQYF
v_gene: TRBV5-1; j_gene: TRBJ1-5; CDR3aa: CASSLEPGQDQPQHF